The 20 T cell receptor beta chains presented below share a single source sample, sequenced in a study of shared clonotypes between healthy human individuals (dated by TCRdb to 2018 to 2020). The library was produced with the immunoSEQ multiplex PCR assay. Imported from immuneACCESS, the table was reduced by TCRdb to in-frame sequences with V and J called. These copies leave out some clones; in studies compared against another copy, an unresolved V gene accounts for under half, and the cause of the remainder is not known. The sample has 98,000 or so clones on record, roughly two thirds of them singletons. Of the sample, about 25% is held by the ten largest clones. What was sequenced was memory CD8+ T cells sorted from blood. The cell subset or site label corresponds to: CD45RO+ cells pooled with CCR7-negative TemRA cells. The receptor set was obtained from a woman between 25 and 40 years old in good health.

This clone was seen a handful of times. CDR3 bases: TGTGCCAGTACCCTACTAGCGGGAGTCCATGAGCAGTTCTTC. Its translation: CASTLLAGVHEQFF. The chain combines TRBV19 with TRBJ2-1; TRBD2 aligns across 11 bases. The CDR3 length is 14 residues. Trimming removed 7 bases from V and 8 bases from J; junction bases left unmatched: 7. Germline V gene sequence: CDR1 LNHDA, CDR2 SQIVND (reference sequence).

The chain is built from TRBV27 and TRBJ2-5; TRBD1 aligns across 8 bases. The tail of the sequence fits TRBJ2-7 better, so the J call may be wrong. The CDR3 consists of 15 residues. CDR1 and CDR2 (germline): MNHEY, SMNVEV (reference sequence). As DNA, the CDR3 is TGTGCCAGCAGTCGCAACCCGGACAGGGCCCACGAGCAGTACTTC. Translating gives CASSRNPDRAHEQYF.

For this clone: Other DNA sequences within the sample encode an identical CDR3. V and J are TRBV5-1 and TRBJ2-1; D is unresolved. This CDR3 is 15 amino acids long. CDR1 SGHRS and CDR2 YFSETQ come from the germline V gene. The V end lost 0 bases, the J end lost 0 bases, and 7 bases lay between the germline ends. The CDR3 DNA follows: TGCGCCAGCAGCTTGGCAGGCAGCTCCTACAATGAGCAGTTCTTC. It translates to CASSLAGSSYNEQFF.

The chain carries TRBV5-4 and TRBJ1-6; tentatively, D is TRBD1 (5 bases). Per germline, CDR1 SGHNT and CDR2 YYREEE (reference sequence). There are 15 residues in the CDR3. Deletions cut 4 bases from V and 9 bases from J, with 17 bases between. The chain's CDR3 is CASSPSSGGISPLHF. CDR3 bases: TGTGCCAGCAGCCCTTCCTCGGGGGGGATTTCACCCCTCCACTTT.

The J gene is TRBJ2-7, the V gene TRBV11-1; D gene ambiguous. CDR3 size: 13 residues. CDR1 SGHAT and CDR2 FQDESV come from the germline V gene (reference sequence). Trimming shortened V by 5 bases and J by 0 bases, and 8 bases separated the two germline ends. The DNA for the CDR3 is TGTGCCAGCAGCCCAGGCAACTCCTACGAGCAGTACTTC. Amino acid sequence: CASSPGNSYEQYF.

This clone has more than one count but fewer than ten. The CDR3 nucleotides are TGTGCCAGCAGTGAACAGGGGTGGACTGAAGCTTTCTTT. Amino acid sequence: CASSEQGWTEAFF. The rearrangement links TRBV2 to TRBJ1-1; maybe TRBD1 (6 bases). This CDR3 contains 13 residues. The V end lost 2 bases, the J end lost 5 bases, and 9 bases lay between the germline ends. Germline lookup yields CDR1 SNHLY and CDR2 FYNNEI.

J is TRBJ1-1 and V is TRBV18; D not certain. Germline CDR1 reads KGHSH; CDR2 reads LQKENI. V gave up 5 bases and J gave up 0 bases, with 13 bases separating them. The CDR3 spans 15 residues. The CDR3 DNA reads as TGTGCCAGCTCAACTCATAGGTCCATGAACACTGAAGCTTTCTTT. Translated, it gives CASSTHRSMNTEAFF.

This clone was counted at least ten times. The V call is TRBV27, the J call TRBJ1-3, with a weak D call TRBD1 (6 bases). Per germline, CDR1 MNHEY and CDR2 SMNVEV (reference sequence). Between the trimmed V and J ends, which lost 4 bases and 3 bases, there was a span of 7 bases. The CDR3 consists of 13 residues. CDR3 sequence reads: CASSWDNGNTIYF. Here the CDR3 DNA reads TGTGCCAGCAGTTGGGACAATGGAAACACCATATATTTT.

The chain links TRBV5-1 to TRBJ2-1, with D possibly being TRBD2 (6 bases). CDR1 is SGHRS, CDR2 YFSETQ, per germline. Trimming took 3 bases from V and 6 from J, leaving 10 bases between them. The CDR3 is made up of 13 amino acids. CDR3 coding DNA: TGCGCCAGCAGCTGGAGGGGCTTCAATGAGCAGTTCTTC. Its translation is CASSWRGFNEQFF.

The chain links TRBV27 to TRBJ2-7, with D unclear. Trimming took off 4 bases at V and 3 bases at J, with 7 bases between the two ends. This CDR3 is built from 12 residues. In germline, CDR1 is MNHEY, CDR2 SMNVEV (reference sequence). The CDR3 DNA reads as TGTGCCAGCAGTTCAACGTACTACGAGCAGTACTTC. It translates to CASSSTYYEQYF.

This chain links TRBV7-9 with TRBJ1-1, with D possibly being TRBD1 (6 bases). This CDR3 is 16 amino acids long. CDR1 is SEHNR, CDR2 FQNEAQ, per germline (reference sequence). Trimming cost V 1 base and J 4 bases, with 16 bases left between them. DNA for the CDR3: TGTGCCAGCAGCTTAGGTGGATGGGGGCGCGTCACTGAAGCTTTCTTT. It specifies CASSLGGWGRVTEAFF.

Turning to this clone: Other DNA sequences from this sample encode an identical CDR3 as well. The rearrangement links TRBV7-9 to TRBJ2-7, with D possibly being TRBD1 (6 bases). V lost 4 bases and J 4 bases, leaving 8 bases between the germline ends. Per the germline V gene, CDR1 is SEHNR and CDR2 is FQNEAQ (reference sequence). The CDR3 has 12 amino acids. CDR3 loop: CASSSTGYEQYF. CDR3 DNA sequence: TGTGCCAGCAGCTCGACAGGATACGAGCAGTACTTC. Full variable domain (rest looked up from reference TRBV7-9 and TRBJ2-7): DTGVSQNPRHKITKRGQNVTFRCDPISEHNRLYWYRQTLGQGPEFLTYFQNEAQLEKSRLLSDRFSAERPKGSFSTLEIQRTEQGDSAMYLCASSSTGYEQYFGPGTRLTVT.

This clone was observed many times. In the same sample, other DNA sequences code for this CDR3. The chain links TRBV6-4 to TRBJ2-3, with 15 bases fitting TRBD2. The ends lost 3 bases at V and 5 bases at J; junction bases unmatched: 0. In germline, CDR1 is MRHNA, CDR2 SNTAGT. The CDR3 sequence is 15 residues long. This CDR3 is CASSEGLAGGDTQYF. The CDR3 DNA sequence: TGTGCCAGCAGTGAGGGACTAGCGGGAGGAGATACGCAGTATTTT.

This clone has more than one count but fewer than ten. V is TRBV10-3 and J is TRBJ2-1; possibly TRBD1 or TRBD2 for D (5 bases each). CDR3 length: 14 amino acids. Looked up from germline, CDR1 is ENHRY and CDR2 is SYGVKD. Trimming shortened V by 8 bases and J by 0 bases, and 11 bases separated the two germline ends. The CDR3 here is CAIARDGSYNEQFF. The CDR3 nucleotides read TGTGCCATCGCCAGGGACGGCTCCTACAATGAGCAGTTCTTC.

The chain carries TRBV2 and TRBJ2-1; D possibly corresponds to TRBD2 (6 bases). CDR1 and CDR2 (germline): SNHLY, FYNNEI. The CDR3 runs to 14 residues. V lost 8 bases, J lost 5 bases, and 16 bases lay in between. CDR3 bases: TGTGCCAGCCCCAACCTAGCGCGGAACAATGAGCAGTTCTTC. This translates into CASPNLARNNEQFF. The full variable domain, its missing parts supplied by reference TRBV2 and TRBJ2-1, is EPEVTQTPSHQVTQMGQEVILRCVPISNHLYFYWYRQILGQKVEFLVSFYNNEISEKSEIFDDQFSVERPDGSNFTLKIRSTKLEDSAMYFCASPNLARNNEQFFGPGTRLTVL.

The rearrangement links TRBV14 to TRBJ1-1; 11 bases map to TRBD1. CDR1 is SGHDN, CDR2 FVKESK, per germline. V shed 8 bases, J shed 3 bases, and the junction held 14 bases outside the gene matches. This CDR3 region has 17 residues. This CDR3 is CASRALSGTGGDTEAFF. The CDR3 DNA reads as TGTGCCAGCCGGGCCCTATCCGGGACAGGGGGAGACACTGAAGCTTTCTTT.

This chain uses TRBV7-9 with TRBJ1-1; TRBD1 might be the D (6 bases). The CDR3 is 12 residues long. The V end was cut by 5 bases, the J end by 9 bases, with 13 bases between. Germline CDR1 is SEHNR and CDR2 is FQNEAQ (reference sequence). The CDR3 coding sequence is TGTGCCAGCAGCGGAGGGACAAAGAAAGCTTTCTTT. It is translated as CASSGGTKKAFF.

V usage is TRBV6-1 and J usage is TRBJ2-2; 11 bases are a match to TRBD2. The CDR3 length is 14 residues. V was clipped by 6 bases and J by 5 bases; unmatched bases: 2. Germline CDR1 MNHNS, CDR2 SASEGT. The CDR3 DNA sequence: TGTGCCAGCAGGGGACTAGCGGAAACCGGGGAGCTGTTTTTT. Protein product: CASRGLAETGELFF.

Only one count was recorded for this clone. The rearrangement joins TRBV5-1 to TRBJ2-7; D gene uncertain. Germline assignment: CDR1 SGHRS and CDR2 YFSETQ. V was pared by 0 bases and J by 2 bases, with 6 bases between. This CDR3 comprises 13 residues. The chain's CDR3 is CASSLVGTYEQYF. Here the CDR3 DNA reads TGCGCCAGCAGCTTGGTGGGGACCTACGAGCAGTACTTC.

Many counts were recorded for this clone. The CDR3 loop reads CASSLLRDTDYEQYF. In nucleotides, the CDR3 is TGTGCCAGCAGCTTACTCCGGGACACAGACTACGAGCAGTACTTC. The V gene is TRBV7-9, the J gene TRBJ2-7, with D perhaps TRBD1 (6 bases). V lost 2 bases to trimming and J lost 3 bases, with 14 bases between them. This CDR3 spans 15 amino acids. Per the germline V gene, CDR1 is SEHNR and CDR2 is FQNEAQ (reference sequence). Using reference TRBV7-9 and TRBJ2-7 for the parts outside the CDR3, the full variable domain is DTGVSQNPRHKITKRGQNVTFRCDPISEHNRLYWYRQTLGQGPEFLTYFQNEAQLEKSRLLSDRFSAERPKGSFSTLEIQRTEQGDSAMYLCASSLLRDTDYEQYFGPGTRLTVT.